This T cell receptor beta chain was sequenced for a study of cytomegalovirus exposure and HLA in healthy donors (dated by TCRdb to the late 2010s). With respect to the entire study: According to an earlier analysis of 587 of the donors, some 180 million T cells yielded roughly 110 million unique TCR beta sequences and 250 to 350 Gb of sequence data. Using immunosequencing, the study profiled T cell repertoires from fewer than 700 subjects and related those repertoires to cytomegalovirus serostatus. Five DR-DQ haplotypes were handled as single units for association and clustering, since linkage in the cohort was strong. The number of typed donors differed by locus: about 620-630 for A, B, C, DRB1 and DQB1; some 540 for DQA1; approximately 610 for DPA1; and roughly 470 for DPB1. A later analysis re-analyzed previously published TCR beta repertoires from 666 donors and added high-resolution HLA genotyping to study TCR occurrence patterns. Roughly 310 gigabases of sequencing data and tens of millions of unique TCR sequences were included in an early release covering roughly 700 HLA-typed donors. Besides the first cohort of about 730 subjects, a separate validation cohort made up of roughly 120 different subjects was used. HLA typing covered class I and class II loci at four-digit resolution. Genome-wide SNP genotypes for about 65% of the roughly 670 donors were used in a later genetic analysis, which treated that subset as a discovery cohort. The later analysis used no new phenotypic data to find candidate immune exposures, relying instead on TCR beta sequences and their occurrence across donors. On average, about 240,000 unique TCR beta nucleotide sequences were sequenced per donor among about 400 genotyped donors of the cohort, with 15% to 20% of those sequences being non-productive. To predict cytomegalovirus infection status, the study combined high-throughput TCR immunosequencing, statistical association of individual TCRs with disease status, and machine learning. The aim of the study was to test whether cataloging public T cell receptors could identify signatures of past pathogen exposure. Every repertoire in the discovery cohort had been generated on one and the same sequencing platform. Of the 350 to 450 genotyped donors, 80% to 90% were placed in the genetic ancestry cluster associated with self-reported Caucasian donors. In an earlier analysis of more than 550 of the donors, high-throughput TCR beta sequencing was used to judge whether each TCR beta V gene segment behaved as functional or pseudogenic. Donor age, sex, ethnicity and CMV serostatus were compiled together with the repertoire data. Results and caveats for the whole study, not just this receptor: A later analysis found that TCR association rates varied across HLA loci, with DRB1 alleles showing the most associated TCRs and HLA-C alleles the fewest. The authors suggested that the approach could potentially be generalized to other disease states and immunological phenotypes. Most TCR sequences were seen in very few donors, while some public TCRs were found in many individuals. An earlier analysis of 450 to 750 of the donors showed that most TCR beta V segments appeared in productive rearrangements either about 87% or about 30% of the time, which broadly matched IMGT annotations. In a later genetic analysis, fewer N-insertions in productive TCRs were reported among donors in an Asian-associated ancestry cluster than the approximately 670-donor mean. Several of the top co-occurrence clusters appeared to be linked to parvovirus B19, influenza, CMV and Epstein-Barr virus, according to a later analysis. A group of highly shared sequence variants was considered likely to be a technical artifact of the sequencing pipeline. V-gene and J-gene trimming of TCR beta chains was associated with a missense DCLRE1C variant in a later genetic analysis, and the association was replicated in an independent cohort. Approximately 16 rarely observed V segments, including chromosome 9 orphons, were excluded from the earlier analysis of approximately 500 of the donors because counts were too low. In vitro tests confirmed that a few of the cytomegalovirus-associated TCR beta chains recognize cytomegalovirus antigens. A further reported finding was that TCR beta sequences accurately predicted the HLA-A and HLA-B alleles for most subjects in the first cohort. In both the original and validation cohorts, the classifier was reported to diagnose cytomegalovirus status with high specificity and sensitivity. Some IMGT-functional V segments, including TRBV6-2 and TRBV6-3, could not be distinguished by the 87-base-pair reads and were therefore excluded. This cohort had only TCR beta chains sequenced, and the lack of alpha or paired-chain data limited which features could be detected. Specific HLA alleles were associated with 15,000 to 20,000 TCR beta sequences at a false discovery rate of 0.05 in a later analysis. When HLA alleles, especially DR and DQ, strongly co-occurred, TCR associations were difficult to assign to individual alleles. Compared with equally common non-associated chains, HLA-associated TCR beta chains in a later analysis were more clonally expanded and had lower generation probabilities. According to a later analysis, most CMV-associated TCR beta chains appeared to be HLA-restricted, and the HLA associations seemed to be driven largely by CMV exposure. The study listed 170 or so TCR beta chains as associated with cytomegalovirus. The only immune exposure information available for the cohort was CMV serostatus. Roughly uniform sequencing depth across donors was assumed in presence/absence analyses, although this assumption may not hold. Because HLA typing was unavailable for some donors at each locus, only the typed subset was used in association tests. Correlated functional status among segregating V segments might reflect linkage disequilibrium, but an unknown experimental factor could not be ruled out.

In the case of this clone: Its target antigen remains unknown. No clone much larger than this one lies a single base away; base qualities are absent.

In total, 666 healthy bone marrow donors made up the cohort. Cohort members were all nominally healthy when sampled, although unrecorded immune exposures were likely present. The donor was CMV seropositive and belonged to the group of 250 to 300 seropositive cohort members. A peripheral blood sample was collected from each donor, and TCR beta sequencing was performed on peripheral blood mononuclear cells. The Qiagen DNeasy Blood Extraction Kit was used to extract genomic DNA from the blood cell samples. Here V drops 4 bases and J drops 1 base, and the junction holds 11 bases not matched to any gene. CDR1 and CDR2, looked up from the germline V gene, are SGDLS and YYNGEE. Reading from cysteine to phenylalanine, the CDR3 counts 20 amino acids. Solely the CDR3 DNA is kept, with 60 bases framed from the first base. The library was produced with the immunoSEQ multiplex PCR assay. A mixture of 60 forward primers for TCR Vbeta segments and 13 reverse primers for TCR Jbeta segments was used in the multiplex PCR. Amplification of the CDR3 region of rearranged TCR beta genes was performed with a multiplex PCR assay on genomic DNA. The amplified TCR beta libraries were sequenced on the Illumina HiSeq System as 87-base-pair reads. The study's processing was this. Across the 700 or so repertoires, a later analysis counted some 81 million unique TCR beta chains, about 10 million of which were shared by at least two donors. Raw reads were error-corrected and collapsed into unique sequences by a nearest-neighbor algorithm in which closely related sequences were merged to remove PCR and sequencing errors. CDR3 sequences were aligned to IMGT reference sequences to assign V, D and J gene segments. For a sequence to be retained, a match of at least six nucleotides to both a V gene segment and a J gene segment was required. Rearrangements were classified as productive when the CDR3 lacked stop codons and remained in frame with V and J, and all other rearrangements were classified as non-productive. Following IMGT convention, CDR3 was defined as the stretch from the second conserved V-encoded cysteine to the conserved J-encoded phenylalanine. The earlier analysis of about 530 of the donors excluded any sequence lacking an unambiguous match to a single V gene segment. An earlier analysis of 550 to 650 of the donors classified V segments as functional when productive rearrangements were above 56.7% and as segregating when the standard deviation between donors was above 5%. A statistical classification framework was built for diagnosing cytomegalovirus status from the catalog of TCR beta chain sequences. In a later analysis, V and J genes were assigned by comparing TCR nucleotide sequences against IMGT/GENE-DB human TR gene sequences. A later analysis assigned CDR3 sequences and most-parsimonious VDJ recombination scenarios with the TCRdist pipeline. In a later analysis, each TCR beta chain was defined by its CDR3 amino acid sequence together with its V-gene family, and reads without a unique V-gene family were excluded. As a way to deal with suspected cross-contamination and a sequencing artifact, a later analysis dropped more than 500 nucleotide sequences that were highly shared and had low generation probability. In a later analysis, a clonal expansion index for each public chain was calculated from normalized within-repertoire ranks of inferred template counts. A later analysis computed generation probabilities with a VDJ recombination model fitted to out-of-frame rearrangements, and checked the results against IGoR. In a later analysis, TCR-TCR, TCR-HLA and TCR-CMV co-occurrence was scored with hypergeometric tests, and a repertoire-size bias correction was applied to TCR pairs. In a later analysis, false discovery rates were estimated by permuting HLA or CMV assignments 20 times. A later analysis grouped co-occurring TCRs with DBSCAN, adding TCRdist sequence similarity when clustering within HLA-allele-positive subsets. For co-occurrence clustering, repertoires with fewer than 30,000 or more than 120,000 public chains were excluded, along with five repertoires with anomalous nucleotide sharing. Not all clones reach the TCRdb copy of this immuneACCESS table, which keeps in-frame sequences only. Checked studies attribute under half of the gap to unresolved V genes and leave the rest unexplained. For V, J and clone size, that table is used; D and trimming come from the DNA. In all, the sample holds about 160,000 clones, and more than 80% of those were seen once. Of the sample, approximately 7% is held by the ten largest clones.

The source is a woman aged 25 to 39 in good health and CMV-seropositive. What was sequenced was PBMCs. The chain employs TRBV9 and TRBJ2-2, with 15 bases aligning to TRBD2. The nucleotide sequence reads TGTGCCAGCAGCCCGAGGCTGGGACTAGCGGGGGGTCTGAACACCGGGGAGCTGTTTTTT. It encodes CASSPRLGLAGGLNTGELFF.